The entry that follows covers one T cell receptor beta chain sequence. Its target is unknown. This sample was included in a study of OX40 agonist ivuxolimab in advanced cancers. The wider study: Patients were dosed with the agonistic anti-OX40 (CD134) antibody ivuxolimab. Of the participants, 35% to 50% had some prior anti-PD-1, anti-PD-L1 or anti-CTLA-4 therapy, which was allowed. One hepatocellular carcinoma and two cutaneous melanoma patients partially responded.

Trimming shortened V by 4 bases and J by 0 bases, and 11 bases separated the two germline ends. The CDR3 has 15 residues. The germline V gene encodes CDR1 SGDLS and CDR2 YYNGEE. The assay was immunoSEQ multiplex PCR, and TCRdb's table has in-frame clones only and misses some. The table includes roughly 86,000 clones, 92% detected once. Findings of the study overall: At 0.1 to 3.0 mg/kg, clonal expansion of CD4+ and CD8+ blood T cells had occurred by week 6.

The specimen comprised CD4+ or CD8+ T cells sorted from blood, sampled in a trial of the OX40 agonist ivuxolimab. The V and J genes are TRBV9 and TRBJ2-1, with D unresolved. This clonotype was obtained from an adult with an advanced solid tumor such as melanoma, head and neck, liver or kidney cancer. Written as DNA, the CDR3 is TGTGCCAGCAGCCCCGGAACCCTCTCCTACAATGAGCAGTTCTTC. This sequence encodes CASSPGTLSYNEQFF.